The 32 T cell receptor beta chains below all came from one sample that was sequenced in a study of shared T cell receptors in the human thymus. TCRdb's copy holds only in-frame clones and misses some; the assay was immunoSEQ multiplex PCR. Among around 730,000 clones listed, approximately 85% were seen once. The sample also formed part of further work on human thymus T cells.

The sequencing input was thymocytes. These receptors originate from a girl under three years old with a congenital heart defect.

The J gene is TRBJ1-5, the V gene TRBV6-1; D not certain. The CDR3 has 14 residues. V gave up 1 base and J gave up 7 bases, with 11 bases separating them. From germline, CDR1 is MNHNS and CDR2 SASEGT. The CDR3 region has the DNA TGTGCCAGCAGTGAAGTAAGAGGGAACCAGCCCCAGCATTTT. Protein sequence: CASSEVRGNQPQHF.

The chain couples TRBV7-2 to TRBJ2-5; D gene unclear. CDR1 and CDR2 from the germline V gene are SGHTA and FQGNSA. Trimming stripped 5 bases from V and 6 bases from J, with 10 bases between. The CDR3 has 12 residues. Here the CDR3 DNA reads TGTGCCAGCAGCCTTTATTCCCAGACCCAGTACTTC. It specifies CASSLYSQTQYF.

The DNA of the CDR3 is TGTGCCAGCGCCCCTGGGACAGTTAGGGGCTACACCTTC. This encodes CASAPGTVRGYTF. This sequence joins TRBV2 and TRBJ1-2, with TRBD1 matching 7 bases. The germline gives CDR1 SNHLY, CDR2 FYNNEI. V lost 8 bases and J lost 8; bases outside the gene matches: 11. The CDR3 spans 13 residues.

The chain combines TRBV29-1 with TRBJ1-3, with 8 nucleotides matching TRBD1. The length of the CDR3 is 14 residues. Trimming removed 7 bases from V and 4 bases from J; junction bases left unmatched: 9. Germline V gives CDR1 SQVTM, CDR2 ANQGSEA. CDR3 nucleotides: TGCAGCGCTGACGCACAGGGGGACGGAAACACCATATATTTT. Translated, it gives CSADAQGDGNTIYF.

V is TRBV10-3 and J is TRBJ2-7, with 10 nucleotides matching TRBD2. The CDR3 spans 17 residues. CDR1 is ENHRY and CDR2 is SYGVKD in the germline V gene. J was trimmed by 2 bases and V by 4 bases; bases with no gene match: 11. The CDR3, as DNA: TGTGCCATCAGTGCGGGCCTAGCGGGGGTAAAAGCCTACGAGCAGTACTTC. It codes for CAISAGLAGVKAYEQYF.

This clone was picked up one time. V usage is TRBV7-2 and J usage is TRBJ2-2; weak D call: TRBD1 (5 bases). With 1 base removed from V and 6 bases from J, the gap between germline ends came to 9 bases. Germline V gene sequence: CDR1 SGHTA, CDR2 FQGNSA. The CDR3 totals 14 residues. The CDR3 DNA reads TGTGCCAGCAGCTTAGGGACAATACCCGGGGAGCTGTTTTTT. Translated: CASSLGTIPGELFF.

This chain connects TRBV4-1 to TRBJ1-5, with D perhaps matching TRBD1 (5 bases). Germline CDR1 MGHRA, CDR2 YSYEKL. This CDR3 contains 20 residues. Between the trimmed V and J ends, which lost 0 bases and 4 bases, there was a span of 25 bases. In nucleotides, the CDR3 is TGCGCCAGCAGCCAAGATGTGGCCAGGGTGAGTCCCCCCCCAAATCAGCCCCAGCATTTT. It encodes CASSQDVARVSPPPNQPQHF.

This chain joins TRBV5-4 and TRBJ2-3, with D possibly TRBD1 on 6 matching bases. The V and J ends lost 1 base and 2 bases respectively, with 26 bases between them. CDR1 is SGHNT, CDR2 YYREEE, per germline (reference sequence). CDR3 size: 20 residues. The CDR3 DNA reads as TGTGCCAGCAGCTTGTCGCCCTATTGGGGAAGGGGGTCTAACACAGATACGCAGTATTTT. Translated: CASSLSPYWGRGSNTDTQYF.

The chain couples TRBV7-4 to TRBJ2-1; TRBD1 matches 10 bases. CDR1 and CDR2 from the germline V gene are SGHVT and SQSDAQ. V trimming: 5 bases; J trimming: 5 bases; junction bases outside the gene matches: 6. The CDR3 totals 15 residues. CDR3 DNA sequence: TGTGCCAGCAGCGCGACGGGACAGGGGAACAATGAGCAGTTCTTC. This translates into CASSATGQGNNEQFF.

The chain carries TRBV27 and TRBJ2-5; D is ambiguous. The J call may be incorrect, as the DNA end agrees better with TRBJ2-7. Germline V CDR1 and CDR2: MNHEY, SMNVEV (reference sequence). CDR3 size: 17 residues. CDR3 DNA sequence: TGTGCCAGCAGTACCACAGATTTCACGTCCTTGGGCTACGAGCAGTACTTC. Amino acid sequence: CASSTTDFTSLGYEQYF.

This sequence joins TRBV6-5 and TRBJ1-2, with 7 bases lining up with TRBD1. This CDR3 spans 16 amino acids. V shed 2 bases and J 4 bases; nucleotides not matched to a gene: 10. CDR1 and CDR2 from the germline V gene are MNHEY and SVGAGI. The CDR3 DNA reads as TGTGCCAGCAGTTACCAACTTACGGGACAGACCTATGGCTACACCTTC. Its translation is CASSYQLTGQTYGYTF.

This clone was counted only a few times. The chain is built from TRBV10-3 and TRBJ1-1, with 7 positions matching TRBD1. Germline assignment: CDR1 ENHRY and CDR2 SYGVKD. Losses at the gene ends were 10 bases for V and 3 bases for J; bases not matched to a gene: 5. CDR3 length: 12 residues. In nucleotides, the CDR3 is TGTGCCACCCAGGGACAGTACACTGAAGCTTTCTTT. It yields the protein CATQGQYTEAFF.

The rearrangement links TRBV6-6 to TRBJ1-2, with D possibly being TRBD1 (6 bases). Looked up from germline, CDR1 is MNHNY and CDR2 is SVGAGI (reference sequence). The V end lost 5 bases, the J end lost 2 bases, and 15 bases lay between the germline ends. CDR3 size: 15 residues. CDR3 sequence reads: CASSTSDRSNYGYTF. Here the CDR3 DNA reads TGTGCCAGCAGTACCTCGGACAGATCAAACTATGGCTACACCTTC.

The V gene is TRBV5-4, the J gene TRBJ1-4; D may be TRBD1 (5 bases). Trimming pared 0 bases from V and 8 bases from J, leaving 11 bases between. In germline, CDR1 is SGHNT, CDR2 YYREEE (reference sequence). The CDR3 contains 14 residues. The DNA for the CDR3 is TGTGCCAGCAGCTTGGACAGGTCCGGAGAAAAACTGTTTTTT. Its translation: CASSLDRSGEKLFF.

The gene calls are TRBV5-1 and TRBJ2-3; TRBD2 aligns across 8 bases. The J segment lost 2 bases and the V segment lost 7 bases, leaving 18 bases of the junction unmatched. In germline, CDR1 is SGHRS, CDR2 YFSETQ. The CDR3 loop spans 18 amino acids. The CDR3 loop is CASSFGRGVPYNTDTQYF. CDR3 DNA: TGCGCCAGCTCCTTCGGGAGGGGGGTTCCCTACAACACAGATACGCAGTATTTT.

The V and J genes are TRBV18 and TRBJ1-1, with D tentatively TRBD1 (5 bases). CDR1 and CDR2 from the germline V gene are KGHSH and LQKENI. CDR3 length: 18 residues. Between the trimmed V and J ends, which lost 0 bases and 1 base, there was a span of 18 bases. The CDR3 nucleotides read TGTGCCAGCTCACCACCGAAGGTTGGCTCAGGGAAGAACACTGAAGCTTTCTTT. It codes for CASSPPKVGSGKNTEAFF.

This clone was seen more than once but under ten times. Here the CDR3 reads CASSPPAGHLVPANEKLFF. DNA of the CDR3: TGTGCCAGCAGTCCACCCGCCGGACACCTAGTCCCAGCTAATGAAAAACTGTTTTTT. The V call is TRBV28, the J call TRBJ1-4, with D possibly matching TRBD1 (5 bases). The V gene's germline CDR1 is MDHEN and CDR2 SYDVKM. V dropped 5 bases and J dropped 3 bases, with 25 bases sitting between them. The CDR3 consists of 19 residues.

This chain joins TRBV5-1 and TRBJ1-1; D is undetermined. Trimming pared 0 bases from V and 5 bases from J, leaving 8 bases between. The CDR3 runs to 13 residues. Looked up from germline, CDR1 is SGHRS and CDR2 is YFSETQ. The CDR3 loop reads CASSLGGETEAFF. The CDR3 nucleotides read TGCGCCAGCAGCTTGGGCGGGGAGACTGAAGCTTTCTTT.

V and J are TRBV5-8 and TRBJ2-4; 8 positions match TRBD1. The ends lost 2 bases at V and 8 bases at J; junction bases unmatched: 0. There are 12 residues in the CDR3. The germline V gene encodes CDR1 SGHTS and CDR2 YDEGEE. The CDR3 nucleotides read TGTGCCAGCAGCTTACAGGGGGACATTCAGTACTTC. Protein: CASSLQGDIQYF.

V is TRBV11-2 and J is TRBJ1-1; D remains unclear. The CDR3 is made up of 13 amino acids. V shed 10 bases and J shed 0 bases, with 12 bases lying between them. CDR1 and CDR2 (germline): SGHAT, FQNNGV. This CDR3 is CAITDRLNTEAFF. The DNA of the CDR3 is TGTGCCATCACAGACCGCCTGAACACTGAAGCTTTCTTT.

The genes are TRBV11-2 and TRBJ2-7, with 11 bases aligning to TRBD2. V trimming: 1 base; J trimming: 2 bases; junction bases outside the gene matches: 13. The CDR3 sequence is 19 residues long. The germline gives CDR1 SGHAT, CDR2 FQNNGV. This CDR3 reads CASSLGLAGKYESPYEQYF. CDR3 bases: TGTGCCAGCAGCTTAGGACTAGCGGGGAAATATGAATCTCCCTACGAGCAGTACTTC.

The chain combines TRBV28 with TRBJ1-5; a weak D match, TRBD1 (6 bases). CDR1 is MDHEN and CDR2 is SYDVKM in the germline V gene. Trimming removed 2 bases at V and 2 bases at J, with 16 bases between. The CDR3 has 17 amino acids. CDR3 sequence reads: CASSLVKGTSGNQPQHF. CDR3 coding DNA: TGTGCCAGCAGTTTAGTCAAGGGGACATCCGGCAATCAGCCCCAGCATTTT.

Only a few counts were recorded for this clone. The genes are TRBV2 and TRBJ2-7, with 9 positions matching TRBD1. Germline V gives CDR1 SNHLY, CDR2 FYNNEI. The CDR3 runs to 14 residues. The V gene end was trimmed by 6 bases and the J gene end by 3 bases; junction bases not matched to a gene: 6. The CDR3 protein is CASRAGTGFYEQYF. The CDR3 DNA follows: TGTGCCAGCAGAGCCGGGACAGGGTTCTACGAGCAGTACTTC.

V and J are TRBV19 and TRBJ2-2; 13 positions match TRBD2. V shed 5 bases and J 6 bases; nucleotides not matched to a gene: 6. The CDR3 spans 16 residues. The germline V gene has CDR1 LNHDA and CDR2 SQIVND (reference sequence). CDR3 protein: CASSSGLAGLAGELFF. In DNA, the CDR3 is TGTGCCAGTAGTTCGGGACTAGCGGGGCTTGCCGGGGAGCTGTTTTTT.

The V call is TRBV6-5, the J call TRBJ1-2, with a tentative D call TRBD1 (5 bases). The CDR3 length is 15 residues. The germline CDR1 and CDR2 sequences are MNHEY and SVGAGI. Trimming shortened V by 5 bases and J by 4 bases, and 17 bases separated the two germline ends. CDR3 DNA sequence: TGTGCCAGCAGTCAGAACCCCGAAGGGGTCTATGGCTACACCTTC. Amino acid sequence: CASSQNPEGVYGYTF.

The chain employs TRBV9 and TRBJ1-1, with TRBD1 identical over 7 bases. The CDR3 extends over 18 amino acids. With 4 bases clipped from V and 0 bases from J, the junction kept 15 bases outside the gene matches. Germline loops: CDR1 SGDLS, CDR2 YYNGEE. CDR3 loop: CASSPSWRGPVMNTEAFF. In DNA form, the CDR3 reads TGTGCCAGCAGCCCGAGTTGGAGGGGGCCGGTCATGAACACTGAAGCTTTCTTT.

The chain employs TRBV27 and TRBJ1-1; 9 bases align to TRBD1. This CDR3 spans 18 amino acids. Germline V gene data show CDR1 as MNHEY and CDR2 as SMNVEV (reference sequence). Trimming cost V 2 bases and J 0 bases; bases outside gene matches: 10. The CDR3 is CASSLSRDRATMNTEAFF. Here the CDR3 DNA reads TGTGCCAGCAGTTTAAGTCGGGACAGGGCTACTATGAACACTGAAGCTTTCTTT.

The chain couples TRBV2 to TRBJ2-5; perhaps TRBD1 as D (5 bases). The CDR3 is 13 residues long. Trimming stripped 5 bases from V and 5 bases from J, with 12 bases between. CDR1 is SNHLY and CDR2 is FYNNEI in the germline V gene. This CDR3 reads CASSPGSGETQYF. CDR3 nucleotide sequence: TGTGCCAGCAGTCCAGGGTCAGGTGAGACCCAGTACTTC.

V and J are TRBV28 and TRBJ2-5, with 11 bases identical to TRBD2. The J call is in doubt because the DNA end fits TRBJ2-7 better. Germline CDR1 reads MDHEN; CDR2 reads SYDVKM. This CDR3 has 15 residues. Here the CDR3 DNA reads TGTGCCAGCAGTTTACTTACTAGCGGGAGCTACGAGCAGTACTTC. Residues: CASSLLTSGSYEQYF.

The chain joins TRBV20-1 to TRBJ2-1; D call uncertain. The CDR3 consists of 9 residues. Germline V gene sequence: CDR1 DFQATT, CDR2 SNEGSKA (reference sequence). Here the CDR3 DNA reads TGCGCCCCGAGTAAGGAGCAGTTCTTC. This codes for CAPSKEQFF.

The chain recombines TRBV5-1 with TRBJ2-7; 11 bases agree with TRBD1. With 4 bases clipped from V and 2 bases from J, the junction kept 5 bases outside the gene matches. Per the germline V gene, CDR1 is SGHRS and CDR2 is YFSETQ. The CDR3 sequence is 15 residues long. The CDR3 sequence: CASSLGDRGTYEQYF. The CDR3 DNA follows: TGCGCCAGCAGCCTGGGGGACAGGGGGACCTACGAGCAGTACTTC. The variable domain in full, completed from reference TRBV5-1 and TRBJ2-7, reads KAGVTQTPRYLIKTRGQQVTLSCSPISGHRSVSWYQQTPGQGLQFLFEYFSETQRNKGNFPGRFSGRQFSNSRSEMNVSTLELGDSALYLCASSLGDRGTYEQYFGPGTRLTVT.

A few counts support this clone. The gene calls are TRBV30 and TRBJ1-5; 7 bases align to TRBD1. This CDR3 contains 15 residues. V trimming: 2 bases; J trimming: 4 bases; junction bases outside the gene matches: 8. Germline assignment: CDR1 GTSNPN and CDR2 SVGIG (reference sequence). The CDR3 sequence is CAWSFAPGGNQPQHF. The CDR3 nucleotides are TGTGCCTGGAGTTTTGCTCCAGGGGGGAATCAGCCCCAGCATTTT.